The 26 T cell receptor beta chains reported below all come from one sample, sequenced in a study of response to subunit inactivated influenza vaccine. TCRdb reanalysed the RT-PCR reads using MiXCR and keeps one entry per CDR3 protein. The sample lists about 620,000 distinct CDR3 sequences, 10% to 15% occurring once. The sequences come from PBMCs from blood, collected on the day of vaccination. These TCRs come from a man aged 45-65 years who received an inactivated influenza vaccine.

The V call is TRBV4-1, the J call TRBJ1-1; weak D call: TRBD1 (5 bases). Trimming took 0 bases from V and 4 from J, leaving 12 bases between them. Germline V gives CDR1 MGHRA, CDR2 YSYEKL. The CDR3 loop spans 15 amino acids. CDR3 region: CASSQDRRGATEAFF. DNA for the CDR3: TGCGCCAGCAGCCAAGATAGAAGGGGAGCCACTGAAGCTTTCTTT.

This rearrangement joins TRBV11-2 to TRBJ2-1; 11 bases map to TRBD2. The CDR3 sequence is 15 residues long. CDR1 and CDR2 from the germline V gene are SGHAT and FQNNGV. V lost 3 bases to trimming and J lost 7 bases; unmatched junction nucleotides: 5. The CDR3, as DNA: TGTGCCAGCAGCTTCACTAGCGGGAGTCGAAATGAGCAGTTCTTC. Residues: CASSFTSGSRNEQFF.

J is TRBJ2-3 and V is TRBV7-2, with D possibly matching TRBD2 (7 bases). CDR1 and CDR2 (germline): SGHTA, FQGNSA. This CDR3 spans 14 amino acids. Trimming removed 7 bases from V and 8 bases from J, with 19 bases in between. The CDR3 protein is CASTSRGGTVTQYF. CDR3 in DNA: TGTGCCAGCACCTCCAGGGGAGGGACTGTTACGCAGTATTTT.

This clonotype was seen more than once but under ten times. V is TRBV6-2 or TRBV6-3 and J is TRBJ2-5, with 8 bases identical to TRBD1. J was trimmed by 5 bases and V by 5 bases; bases with no gene match: 10. This CDR3 spans 15 amino acids. Germline V gene lookup returns CDR1 MNHEY and CDR2 SVGEGT. The CDR3 nucleotides read TGTGCCAGCAGTAAAACAAGACAGGGGTACGAGACCCAGTACTTC. This sequence encodes CASSKTRQGYETQYF.

This clonotype was seen a handful of times. The chain joins TRBV6-5 to TRBJ2-7; tentatively, D is TRBD2 (6 bases). The germline CDR1 and CDR2 sequences are MNHEY and SVGAGI. V was pared by 3 bases and J by 4 bases, with 16 bases between. The CDR3 loop spans 15 amino acids. CDR3 DNA: TGTGCCAGCAGTTATACTCGACCGCGGGGATACGAGCAGTACTTC. This encodes CASSYTRPRGYEQYF.

This clonotype turned up a few times. This chain connects TRBV6-1 to TRBJ2-1; D perhaps matches TRBD2 (7 bases). This CDR3 is 16 amino acids long. The V end lost 6 bases, the J end lost 2 bases, and 17 bases lay between the germline ends. The germline gives CDR1 MNHNS, CDR2 SASEGT. The CDR3 reads CASSSRGEGTYNEQFF. DNA of the CDR3: TGTGCCAGCAGCTCAAGGGGGGAGGGAACCTACAATGAGCAGTTCTTC.

This clonotype showed up many times. CDR3 bases: TGTGCCAGCAGCTTAGACCAGGGCACGGGCACTGAAGCTTTCTTT. It encodes CASSLDQGTGTEAFF. The gene calls are TRBV7-2 and TRBJ1-1, with D maybe TRBD1 (5 bases). The CDR3 is 15 residues long. Germline V lookup: CDR1 SGHTA, CDR2 FQGNSA. V was clipped by 1 base and J by 4 bases, with 13 bases between them.

This clonotype was seen a few times. V and J are TRBV4-3 and TRBJ2-5, with a weak D call TRBD1 (6 bases). Germline V gene data show CDR1 as LGHNA and CDR2 as YSLEER. V gave up 2 bases and J gave up 5 bases, with 9 bases separating them. The length of the CDR3 is 13 residues. The CDR3 nucleotides read TGCGCCAGCAGCCAAACAGGGCAGGAGACCCAGTACTTC. Its translation: CASSQTGQETQYF.

This clonotype was counted only a few times. This chain joins TRBV6-2 or TRBV6-3 and TRBJ1-6; D is undetermined. Germline V CDR1 and CDR2: MNHEY, SVGEGT. This CDR3 has 21 amino acids. The germline V and J ends were trimmed by 0 bases and 0 bases, with 21 bases remaining between them. CDR3 DNA: TGTGCCAGCAGTTACTCCGGGGTTTGGGCAGAAAGTAACTCCTATAATTCACCCCTCCACTTT. The encoded protein is CASSYSGVWAESNSYNSPLHF.

This clonotype occurred many times. J is TRBJ2-7 and V is TRBV19; D unclear. This CDR3 comprises 13 residues. V was cut by 5 bases and J by 1 base, with 9 bases left in between. The germline V gene has CDR1 LNHDA and CDR2 SQIVND (reference sequence). CDR3 loop: CASSVTRSYEQYF. In DNA, the CDR3 is TGTGCCAGTAGTGTGACACGTTCCTACGAGCAGTACTTC.

The V call is TRBV10-3, the J call TRBJ2-7; 8 bases map to TRBD1. V gave up 8 bases and J gave up 3 bases; unmatched junction bases: 0. The length of the CDR3 is 11 residues. CDR1 is ENHRY and CDR2 is SYGVKD in the germline V gene. In nucleotides, the CDR3 is TGTGCCATCGGACAGGGCTACGAGCAGTACTTC. Translating gives CAIGQGYEQYF.

The chain carries TRBV7-3 and TRBJ2-3, with 9 bases identical to TRBD2. The CDR3 contains 14 residues. With 2 bases clipped from V and 11 bases from J, the junction kept 8 bases outside the gene matches. CDR1 is SGHTA and CDR2 is FQGTGA in the germline V gene. CDR3 in DNA: TGTGCCAGCAGCTTAGGCCTAGCGGGATTTATGCAGTATTTT. Amino acids: CASSLGLAGFMQYF.

The chain recombines TRBV12-3 or TRBV12-4 with TRBJ2-7, with D unclear. The CDR3 runs 14 residues. The ends were cut back, 2 bases at V and 2 bases at J, with 10 bases in the middle. The CDR3 loop is CASSLKVDAYEQYF. The DNA of the CDR3 is TGTGCCAGCAGTTTAAAAGTGGACGCCTACGAGCAGTACTTC.

This chain connects TRBV7-8 to TRBJ2-7; D gene uncertain. The V gene lost 5 bases and the J gene lost 4 bases, with 18 bases spanning the gap. Per the germline V gene, CDR1 is SGHVS and CDR2 is FQNEAQ. The CDR3 runs 15 residues. The CDR3 loop is CASSLASFLIYEQYF. As DNA, the CDR3 is TGTGCCAGCAGCCTCGCGAGTTTCCTAATATACGAGCAGTACTTC.

Only a few counts were recorded for this clonotype. The chain links TRBV5-6 to TRBJ2-5; TRBD1 agrees at 7 bases. Germline values: CDR1 SGHDT, CDR2 YYEEEE. CDR3 length equals 15 residues. Unmatched junction bases numbered 6, after V lost 4 bases and J lost 0 bases. CDR3 in amino acids: CASSPRQGYQETQYF. In nucleotides, the CDR3 is TGTGCCAGCAGCCCACGACAGGGCTACCAAGAGACCCAGTACTTC.

This clonotype was observed a single time. The V and J genes are TRBV2 and TRBJ2-3; no reliable D call. Trimming took 5 bases from V and 6 from J, leaving 12 bases between them. The CDR3 runs to 13 residues. In germline, CDR1 is SNHLY, CDR2 FYNNEI. The CDR3: CASSPPQADTQYF. The CDR3 region has the DNA TGTGCCAGCAGTCCTCCCCAAGCCGATACGCAGTATTTT.

The chain uses TRBV9 and TRBJ2-3; a possible D gene is TRBD2 (6 bases). Deletions cut 3 bases from V and 0 bases from J, with 11 bases between. The CDR3 has 15 residues. Looked up from germline, CDR1 is SGDLS and CDR2 is YYNGEE. The CDR3 DNA reads as TGTGCCAGCAGCGGGGGAGGTCTGAGCACAGATACGCAGTATTTT. It translates to CASSGGGLSTDTQYF.

This clonotype has just a few counts. The rearrangement links TRBV20-1 to TRBJ2-1; 11 nucleotides match TRBD2. The V and J ends lost 4 bases and 7 bases, in that order; junction bases with no gene match: 9. CDR1 DFQATT and CDR2 SNEGSKA come from the germline V gene (reference sequence). CDR3 length: 15 residues. CDR3 sequence (DNA): TGCAGTGCTACAGGCGGACTAGCGGGTCAAAATGAGCAGTTCTTC. Its translation: CSATGGLAGQNEQFF.

This clonotype was seen more than once but under ten times. The rearrangement links TRBV12-3 or TRBV12-4 to TRBJ1-2; TRBD1 might be the D (6 bases). CDR3 length: 15 residues. The V gene lost 2 bases and the J gene lost 0 bases, with 10 bases spanning the gap. The CDR3 is CASSLQQGANYGYTF. Written as DNA, the CDR3 is TGTGCCAGCAGTTTACAACAGGGAGCTAACTATGGCTACACCTTC.

The chain carries TRBV30 and TRBJ2-2, with unresolved D. V gave up 2 bases and J gave up 5 bases, with 9 bases separating them. CDR3 length: 13 residues. Germline CDR1 reads GTSNPN; CDR2 reads SVGIG (reference sequence). Here the CDR3 reads CAWSPWATGELFF. The CDR3 coding sequence is TGTGCCTGGAGTCCTTGGGCGACCGGGGAGCTGTTTTTT.

This clonotype was observed once. J is TRBJ1-1 and V is TRBV6-5; D is ambiguous. Germline V gene lookup returns CDR1 MNHEY and CDR2 SVGAGI. Trimming left V 3 bases short and J 1 base short, with 9 bases between. CDR3 length: 14 residues. The CDR3 here is CASSYRLSNTEAFF. CDR3 bases: TGTGCCAGCAGTTATAGACTGTCGAACACTGAAGCTTTCTTT.

This clonotype was detected ten times or more. V usage is TRBV3-1 and J usage is TRBJ1-2, with 10 nucleotides matching TRBD1. CDR1 and CDR2 (germline): LGHDT, YNNKEL (reference sequence). V gave up 2 bases and J gave up 2 bases; unmatched junction bases: 2. CDR3 size: 15 residues. The CDR3 DNA reads TGTGCCAGCAGCCAAAGGACAGGGGGGAACTATGGCTACACCTTC. Protein sequence: CASSQRTGGNYGYTF.

There are a few counts of this clonotype. The chain recombines TRBV2 with TRBJ2-7; TRBD2 might be the D (6 bases). V lost 7 bases and J lost 0, with 16 bases in between. This CDR3 is 15 amino acids long. Germline CDR1 reads SNHLY; CDR2 reads FYNNEI. CDR3 region: CASTPGVLSSYEQYF. The CDR3 region has the DNA TGTGCCAGCACCCCGGGGGTTCTAAGCTCCTACGAGCAGTACTTC.

V is TRBV28 and J is TRBJ2-5; TRBD2 might be the D (6 bases). This CDR3 has 15 amino acids. Germline-derived CDR1 and CDR2 are MDHEN and SYDVKM. The germline V and J ends were trimmed by 7 bases and 5 bases, with 20 bases remaining between them. The CDR3 protein is CASKDSFGGEETQYF. The CDR3 DNA reads TGTGCCAGCAAAGATAGCTTCGGGGGTGAGGAGACCCAGTACTTC.

The sample holds a few counts of this clonotype. The V call is TRBV12-3 or TRBV12-4, the J call TRBJ2-3, with D possibly matching TRBD2 (5 bases). The CDR3 runs to 14 residues. V was pared by 5 bases and J by 5 bases, with 14 bases between. CDR3 loop: CASSRSGMGDTQYF. CDR3 DNA: TGTGCCAGCAGTCGTTCGGGGATGGGAGATACGCAGTATTTT.

The J gene is TRBJ2-3, the V gene TRBV9, with TRBD1 identical over 9 bases. There are 16 residues in the CDR3. The V gene end was trimmed by 0 bases and the J gene end by 3 bases; junction bases not matched to a gene: 5. Germline CDR1 reads SGDLS; CDR2 reads YYNGEE. This CDR3 reads CASSVGLGQGTDTQYF. The CDR3 nucleotides are TGTGCCAGCAGCGTAGGCTTGGGACAGGGAACAGATACGCAGTATTTT.